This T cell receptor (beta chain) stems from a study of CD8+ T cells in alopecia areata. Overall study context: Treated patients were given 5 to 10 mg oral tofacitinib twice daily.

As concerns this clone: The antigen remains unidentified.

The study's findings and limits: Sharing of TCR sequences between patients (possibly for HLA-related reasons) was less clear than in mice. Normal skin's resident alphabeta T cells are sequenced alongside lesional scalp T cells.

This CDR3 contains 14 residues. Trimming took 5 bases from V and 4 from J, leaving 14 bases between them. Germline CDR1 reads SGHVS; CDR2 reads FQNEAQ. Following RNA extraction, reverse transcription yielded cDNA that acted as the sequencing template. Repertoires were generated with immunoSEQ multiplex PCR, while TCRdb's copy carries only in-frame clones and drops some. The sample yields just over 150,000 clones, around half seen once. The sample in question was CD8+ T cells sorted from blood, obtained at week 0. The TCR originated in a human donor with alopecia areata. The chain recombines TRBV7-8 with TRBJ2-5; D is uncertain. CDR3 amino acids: CASSPETGRETQYF. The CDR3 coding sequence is TGTGCCAGCAGCCCCGAGACCGGGCGAGAGACCCAGTACTTC.